This record concerns one T cell receptor beta chain sequence. There is no known antigen for this receptor. No much larger clonotype is one base removed from it; base qualities were not supplied. These data belong to a study of T-cell reconstitution after alpha-beta-depleted transplantation in children (TCRdb year 2016). For context, the study as a whole: Using TCR repertoire profiling, the study quantitatively followed how T-cell immune reconstitution unfolded in children after TCRalphabeta/CD19-depleted allogeneic hematopoietic cell transplantation.

General study outcomes and caveats: Apparently early alphabetaT-cell count recovery about two months after transplant reportedly relied on only several hundred rapidly expanded clones derived from non-depleted graft cells. The frequencies of hyperexpanded clones fell over the following months, and after one year, T-cell counts and TCRbeta diversity were mostly attributed to newly produced T cells. The high TCRbeta diversity at day 60 in some patients was ascribed to recipient T cells and intrathymic progenitors that had survived conditioning.

The germline V gene encodes CDR1 MNHEY and CDR2 SMNVEV (reference sequence). The CDR3, cysteine through phenylalanine, is 17 amino acids long. Only the CDR3 DNA stays, 51 bases, in frame from base 1. The junction carries 20 bases between V and J, which are trimmed by 2 bases and 7 bases respectively. The sample's treatment or condition label, decoded: allogeneic hematopoietic cell transplantation with graft depleted of TCRalphabeta T cells and CD19 B cells. The transplant recipients were children given TCRalphabeta/CD19-depleted allogeneic hematopoietic cell grafts. Receptors were amplified or captured by PCR. Sequencer: Illumina HiSeq 2500. TCR library preparation used molecular barcoding, with unique molecular identifiers applied to normalize quantification of the TCRbeta repertoire. The public reads were reprocessed in TCRdb via fastp at Q25 and MiXCR, keeping in-frame beta chains. Records with the same CDR3 protein are collapsed into one entry carrying the most frequent genes and DNA. Present in this sample are about 110,000 distinct CDR3 sequences, about 6.4% of which were seen just once. The ten largest clonotypes hold roughly 24% of the sample.

This TCR was recovered from a male patient under 10 years old who had a stem cell transplant for acute lymphoblastic leukemia, so the T cells may come from the graft donor. The sample consisted of PBMCs, mostly from graft donor cells, taken 360 days after TCRalphabeta/CD19-depleted stem cell transplant. The chain is made from TRBV27 and TRBJ2-2; the D gene cannot be resolved beyond TRBD1 or TRBD2, each matching 6 bases. In nucleotides, the sequence is TGTGCCAGCAGTTTAAATGTGAAGAGGGGGGCGCACGGGGAGCTGTTTTTT. Its protein reads: CASSLNVKRGAHGELFF.